These T cell receptor beta chains were read from a single sample in a study of T cells after yellow fever vaccination. TCRdb re-analysed the 5' RACE reads in MiXCR, keeping a single row per CDR3 protein. Seen here are over 150,000 distinct CDR3 sequences, about 7% observed once, and the top ten hold approximately 2.5%. The specimen was CD4+ T cells sorted from PBMCs, collected 5 to 6 days after the first yellow fever vaccination. The source of these receptors is a man aged 18-30 years who received the YFV17D yellow fever vaccine. Both conserved end residues are part of each CDR3. Fields, in order: clone size, J gene, V gene, D gene, CDR3 protein, CDR3 DNA. A D gene is named only where the DNA matches it firmly. The size entry is marked missing in some rows and otherwise reads once, few, many or a size class.

>NA|TRBJ2-3|TRBV20-1|NA
CSASPAGRRTDTQYF
TGCAGTGCTAGCCCCGCGGGGCGTCGCACAGATACGCAGTATTTT
>many|TRBJ1-6|TRBV24-1|NA
CATSDGDKEALHF
TGTGCCACCAGTGACGGGGACAAAGAGGCCCTCCACTTT
>NA|TRBJ2-5|TRBV5-1|NA
CASSLLYQETQYF
TGCGCCAGCAGCTTGCTGTACCAAGAGACCCAGTACTTC
>few|TRBJ1-1|TRBV9|NA
CASSAPGGGTEAFF
TGTGCCAGCAGCGCCCCCGGGGGTGGCACTGAAGCTTTCTTT
>few|TRBJ1-1|TRBV6-1|NA
CASSPAMSQGAFF
TGTGCCAGCAGTCCCGCGATGTCGCAAGGGGCATTCTTT
>few|TRBJ2-7|TRBV11-2|NA
CASSFAITYEQYF
TGTGCCAGCAGCTTCGCCATCACCTACGAGCAGTACTTC
>many|TRBJ2-5|TRBV7-2|NA
CASSTRTEETQYF
TGTGCCAGCAGCACCCGGACAGAAGAGACCCAGTACTTC
>many|TRBJ2-3|TRBV6-6|TRBD2
CASSYSASGGYPQYF
TGTGCCAGCAGTTACTCGGCTAGCGGGGGGTACCCGCAGTATTTT
>many|TRBJ2-1|TRBV6-2/TRBV6-3|TRBD1
CASYRDRAGNEQFF
TGTGCCAGCTACCGGGACAGGGCAGGAAATGAGCAGTTCTTC
>many|TRBJ1-1|TRBV7-9|NA
CASTPREDTEAFF
TGTGCCAGCACCCCCAGAGAGGACACTGAAGCTTTCTTT
>many|TRBJ2-7|TRBV20-1|TRBD1
CSGIRDRRTLGSYEQYF
TGCAGTGGTATCCGGGACAGGCGCACCCTTGGCTCCTACGAGCAGTACTTC
>many|TRBJ2-7|TRBV5-1|NA
CASSFGRAGIEQYF
TGCGCCAGCAGCTTCGGCAGGGCGGGAATCGAGCAGTACTTC
>many|TRBJ1-4|TRBV4-1|NA
CASSQGSGQPNEKLFF
TGCGCCAGCAGCCAAGGGTCAGGACAGCCGAATGAAAAACTGTTTTTT
>NA|TRBJ1-5|TRBV20-1|NA
CSAIVQPSQPQHF
TGCAGTGCTATCGTCCAGCCCAGCCAGCCCCAGCATTTT
>NA|TRBJ2-3|TRBV29-1|NA
CSVDTIEGGTDTQYF
TGCAGCGTTGATACGATCGAGGGGGGCACAGATACGCAGTATTTT
>many|TRBJ2-7|TRBV6-5|NA
CASSYVRRNSYEQYF
TGTGCCAGCAGTTACGTCCGCAGGAACTCCTACGAGCAGTACTTC